These 3 T cell receptor beta chains were all obtained from the same sample, sequenced in a study of blood T cell repertoires in COVID-19. Some clones are missing from TCRdb's copy, which holds only in-frame ones; the method was immunoSEQ multiplex PCR. The table includes fewer than 85,000 clones, roughly 85% detected once. Sequenced material: peripheral blood. The receptors here all came from an elderly man with acute or convalescent COVID-19.

This chain connects TRBV6-1 to TRBJ2-3, with 11 bases lining up with TRBD2. V trimming: 5 bases; J trimming: 4 bases; junction bases outside the gene matches: 2. The length of the CDR3 is 14 residues. Per the germline V gene, CDR1 is MNHNS and CDR2 is SASEGT. CDR3 region: CASSSSGGPDTQYF. The CDR3 nucleotides read TGTGCCAGCAGTTCTAGCGGGGGGCCAGATACGCAGTATTTT.

This clone was seen just once. CDR3 nucleotides: TGTGCCACAAGACTAGCGGGAGAAACCTACAATGAGCAGTTCTTC. This codes for CATRLAGETYNEQFF. J is TRBJ2-1 and V is TRBV2; TRBD2 aligns across 12 bases. Per germline, CDR1 SNHLY and CDR2 FYNNEI. Trimming removed 10 bases from V and 2 bases from J; junction bases left unmatched: 6. The CDR3 consists of 15 residues. Together with reference TRBV2 and TRBJ2-1, the CDR3 gives the full variable domain: EPEVTQTPSHQVTQMGQEVILRCVPISNHLYFYWYRQILGQKVEFLVSFYNNEISEKSEIFDDQFSVERPDGSNFTLKIRSTKLEDSAMYFCATRLAGETYNEQFFGPGTRLTVL.

The chain employs TRBV3-1 (or the pseudogene TRBV3-2) and TRBJ1-5, with TRBD1 identical over 10 bases. J gave up 7 bases and V 4 bases, and 4 bases lay outside the gene matches. CDR1 is LGHDT, CDR2 YNNKEL, per germline (reference sequence). This CDR3 region has 14 residues. The CDR3 nucleotides read TGTGCCAGCAGCCCCCAGACAGGGGGCCAGCCCCAGCATTTT. Translated: CASSPQTGGQPQHF.